The rows below give T cell receptor beta chains drawn from one sample of a study of HIV-infected patients and healthy controls. TCRdb reprocessed the 5' RACE reads with MiXCR, giving one entry per CDR3 protein. The profile shows under 20,000 distinct CDR3 sequences, 10% of them singletons. The sequencing sample was made of blood. The receptors here all came from an adult in good health. Each CDR3 is given with its conserved first and last residue. The order of the fields is clone size, V gene, D gene, CDR3 length, J gene, CDR3 DNA, CDR3 protein. The D gene is left open where the match is weak. Size tells how often a clone was seen (once, few, many) or the class of an expanded clone, and some rows leave it out.

clone size: few; V gene: TRBV13; D gene: NA; CDR3 length: 16; J gene: TRBJ2-3; CDR3 DNA: TGTGCCAGCACCGACGGGACCACAAACGGGGCAGATACGCAGTATTTT; CDR3 protein: CASTDGTTNGADTQYF
clone size: many; V gene: TRBV4-1; D gene: NA; CDR3 length: 12; J gene: TRBJ2-7; CDR3 DNA: TGCGCCAGCAGCCAAGATTCGACCGAGCAGTACTTC; CDR3 protein: CASSQDSTEQYF
clone size: many; V gene: TRBV6-6; D gene: TRBD2; CDR3 length: 14; J gene: TRBJ2-7; CDR3 DNA: TGTGCCAGCAGATTAGCGGGAGGCCCCTACGAGCAGTACTTC; CDR3 protein: CASRLAGGPYEQYF
clone size: many; V gene: TRBV19; D gene: TRBD2; CDR3 length: 16; J gene: TRBJ2-3; CDR3 DNA: TGTGCCAGTAGTATTGCTTCCGGGACTAGAACAGATACGCAGTATTTT; CDR3 protein: CASSIASGTRTDTQYF
clone size: many; V gene: TRBV29-1; D gene: NA; CDR3 length: 13; J gene: TRBJ2-5; CDR3 DNA: TGCAGCGTTGAGTTACGGACTGACGGGACCCAGTACTTC; CDR3 protein: CSVELRTDGTQYF
clone size: many; V gene: TRBV20-1; D gene: TRBD2; CDR3 length: 15; J gene: TRBJ2-3; CDR3 DNA: TGCAGTGCTAGTCCAGCGGGAGGGCTGACAGATACGCAGTATTTT; CDR3 protein: CSASPAGGLTDTQYF
clone size: medium-sized; V gene: TRBV10-3; D gene: TRBD1; CDR3 length: 15; J gene: TRBJ1-5; CDR3 DNA: TGTGCCTGCTCCAGGGGGCTCGAGAGCAATCAGCCCCAGCATTTT; CDR3 protein: CACSRGLESNQPQHF
clone size: many; V gene: TRBV6-5; D gene: TRBD2; CDR3 length: 16; J gene: TRBJ2-7; CDR3 DNA: TGTGCCAGCAGTTACTCGACTGGCGGGGGGACCTACGAGCAGTACTTC; CDR3 protein: CASSYSTGGGTYEQYF
clone size: medium-sized; V gene: TRBV12-3/TRBV12-4; D gene: NA; CDR3 length: 12; J gene: TRBJ2-3; CDR3 DNA: TGTGCCAGCAGTCCGACCACAGATACGCAGTATTTT; CDR3 protein: CASSPTTDTQYF
clone size: many; V gene: TRBV6-2/TRBV6-3; D gene: NA; CDR3 length: 13; J gene: TRBJ1-4; CDR3 DNA: TGTGCCAGCACCGAGCAGGGGAATGAAAAACTGTTTTTT; CDR3 protein: CASTEQGNEKLFF
clone size: NA; V gene: TRBV10-3; D gene: TRBD2; CDR3 length: 14; J gene: TRBJ2-3; CDR3 DNA: TGTGCCATCGGAGCGGGAGGGCGGGGAGATACGCAGTATTTT; CDR3 protein: CAIGAGGRGDTQYF
clone size: many; V gene: TRBV5-1; D gene: TRBD2; CDR3 length: 16; J gene: TRBJ2-1; CDR3 DNA: TGCGCCAGCAGCCGGACTAGCGGGAGGTCCTACAATGAGCAGTTCTTC; CDR3 protein: CASSRTSGRSYNEQFF
clone size: medium-sized; V gene: TRBV6-1; D gene: TRBD1; CDR3 length: 14; J gene: TRBJ2-3; CDR3 DNA: TGTGCCACCAGGGACAGGGGGGCCACAGATACGCAGTATTTT; CDR3 protein: CATRDRGATDTQYF
clone size: many; V gene: TRBV28; D gene: TRBD2; CDR3 length: 17; J gene: TRBJ2-4; CDR3 DNA: TGTGCCAGCAAAAGTAGGGGGCTAGCGGGAACGGTTTACATTCAGTACTTC; CDR3 protein: CASKSRGLAGTVYIQYF
clone size: many; V gene: TRBV19; D gene: TRBD2; CDR3 length: 15; J gene: TRBJ2-1; CDR3 DNA: TGTGCCAGTAGTCGACTAGCGGGAGTATACAATGAGCAGTTCTTC; CDR3 protein: CASSRLAGVYNEQFF
clone size: large; V gene: TRBV6-6; D gene: NA; CDR3 length: 13; J gene: TRBJ2-3; CDR3 DNA: TGTGCCAGCAAACGGGGCAGCACAGATACGCAGTATTTT; CDR3 protein: CASKRGSTDTQYF
clone size: many; V gene: TRBV5-4; D gene: TRBD2; CDR3 length: 15; J gene: TRBJ2-1; CDR3 DNA: TGTGCCAGCAGCTCCGGGACTAGCGGGGCCAATGAGCAGTTCTTC; CDR3 protein: CASSSGTSGANEQFF
clone size: many; V gene: TRBV4-2; D gene: NA; CDR3 length: 16; J gene: TRBJ2-1; CDR3 DNA: TGTGCCAGCAGCCGGATGACTGCGACCCAATACAATGAGCAGTTCTTC; CDR3 protein: CASSRMTATQYNEQFF
clone size: many; V gene: TRBV6-6; D gene: NA; CDR3 length: 15; J gene: TRBJ2-5; CDR3 DNA: TGTGCCGCCATGAGGGGAGTAGCAGCTCAAGAGACCCAGTACTTC; CDR3 protein: CAAMRGVAAQETQYF
clone size: many; V gene: TRBV5-5; D gene: TRBD2; CDR3 length: 18; J gene: TRBJ2-7; CDR3 DNA: TGTGCCAGCAGCTTGGGACTAGCGGGAGAGACGACCCCGTACGAGCAGTACTTC; CDR3 protein: CASSLGLAGETTPYEQYF
clone size: NA; V gene: TRBV6-5; D gene: TRBD2; CDR3 length: 17; J gene: TRBJ2-7; CDR3 DNA: TGTGCCAGCAGTTTTTCCGGGGCGGGAGGTAACGGGGACGAGCAGTACTTC; CDR3 protein: CASSFSGAGGNGDEQYF
clone size: many; V gene: TRBV4-1; D gene: NA; CDR3 length: 16; J gene: TRBJ2-7; CDR3 DNA: TGCGCCAGCAGCCAAGTCCCTAGTGCCCCATCCTACGAGCAGTACTTC; CDR3 protein: CASSQVPSAPSYEQYF
clone size: medium-sized; V gene: TRBV6-2/TRBV6-3; D gene: NA; CDR3 length: 12; J gene: TRBJ1-1; CDR3 DNA: TGTGCCAGCAAAAGGGTCGGCACTGAAGCTTTCTTT; CDR3 protein: CASKRVGTEAFF
clone size: NA; V gene: TRBV7-9; D gene: TRBD2; CDR3 length: 19; J gene: TRBJ2-3; CDR3 DNA: TGTGCCAGCAGCTCCCTAAATACGGGACTAGCGTTCCGGCCAGATACGCAGTATTTT; CDR3 protein: CASSSLNTGLAFRPDTQYF
clone size: many; V gene: TRBV7-2; D gene: NA; CDR3 length: 12; J gene: TRBJ2-2; CDR3 DNA: TGTGCCAGCGGTCCGAACACCGGGGAGCTGTTTTTT; CDR3 protein: CASGPNTGELFF
clone size: many; V gene: TRBV14; D gene: TRBD2; CDR3 length: 15; J gene: TRBJ2-1; CDR3 DNA: TGTGCCAGCAGCCAAGGCGGGACTAGCGGGGGAGGGCAGTTCTTC; CDR3 protein: CASSQGGTSGGGQFF
clone size: NA; V gene: TRBV12-3/TRBV12-4; D gene: NA; CDR3 length: 12; J gene: TRBJ1-6; CDR3 DNA: TGTGCCAGCAGTTTATCAAGGGCACCCCTCCACTTT; CDR3 protein: CASSLSRAPLHF
clone size: many; V gene: TRBV7-2; D gene: NA; CDR3 length: 13; J gene: TRBJ1-2; CDR3 DNA: TGTGCCAGCAGCTTAGAGACCGTCTATGGCTACACCTTC; CDR3 protein: CASSLETVYGYTF
clone size: many; V gene: TRBV29-1; D gene: TRBD2; CDR3 length: 18; J gene: TRBJ2-3; CDR3 DNA: TGCAGCGTTGGACGTCCTAGCGGGAGGGGGCTGAGCACAGATACGCAGTATTTT; CDR3 protein: CSVGRPSGRGLSTDTQYF
clone size: many; V gene: TRBV6-2/TRBV6-3; D gene: TRBD1; CDR3 length: 13; J gene: TRBJ1-1; CDR3 DNA: TGTGCCAGCAGAGGACAGGGGGCGACTGAAGCTTTCTTT; CDR3 protein: CASRGQGATEAFF
clone size: many; V gene: TRBV20-1; D gene: TRBD2; CDR3 length: 16; J gene: TRBJ2-1; CDR3 DNA: TGCAGTGCTAGAGTTCTAGCGGGAAGCTCCTACAATGAGCAGTTCTTC; CDR3 protein: CSARVLAGSSYNEQFF
clone size: many; V gene: TRBV6-6; D gene: TRBD2; CDR3 length: 17; J gene: TRBJ2-2; CDR3 DNA: TGTGCCAGCAGTTACTCGGTAGCGGGAGTTGAGACCGGGGAGCTGTTTTTT; CDR3 protein: CASSYSVAGVETGELFF
clone size: many; V gene: TRBV7-9; D gene: NA; CDR3 length: 13; J gene: TRBJ2-3; CDR3 DNA: TGTGCCAGCAGCCTATATGGGGTGGATACGCAGTATTTT; CDR3 protein: CASSLYGVDTQYF
clone size: medium-sized; V gene: TRBV6-1; D gene: TRBD2; CDR3 length: 15; J gene: TRBJ2-1; CDR3 DNA: TGTGCCAGCATTGCGACTAGCGGGTCCTACAATGAGCAGTTCTTC; CDR3 protein: CASIATSGSYNEQFF
clone size: NA; V gene: TRBV7-8; D gene: NA; CDR3 length: 15; J gene: TRBJ2-5; CDR3 DNA: TGTGCCAGCAGCCAAGGGGGGTTCGACGCCAAGACCCAGTACTTC; CDR3 protein: CASSQGGFDAKTQYF
clone size: many; V gene: TRBV11-2; D gene: NA; CDR3 length: 14; J gene: TRBJ2-4; CDR3 DNA: TGTGCCAGCAGCTTATCTCCAATTAGAGGCATTCAGTACTTC; CDR3 protein: CASSLSPIRGIQYF
clone size: few; V gene: TRBV14; D gene: TRBD2; CDR3 length: 18; J gene: TRBJ2-2; CDR3 DNA: TGTGCCAGCAGCCAAGATTTGACGGGAGGGTTCGGCACCGGGGAGCTGTTTTTT; CDR3 protein: CASSQDLTGGFGTGELFF
clone size: few; V gene: TRBV27; D gene: NA; CDR3 length: 14; J gene: TRBJ1-1; CDR3 DNA: TGTGCCAGCAGCCCCAGAACAGTGAACACTGAAGCTTTCTTT; CDR3 protein: CASSPRTVNTEAFF
clone size: many; V gene: TRBV7-2; D gene: TRBD2; CDR3 length: 17; J gene: TRBJ2-3; CDR3 DNA: TGTGCCAGCAGCCTAAATGTAGCGGGAGACGGCACAGATACGCAGTATTTT; CDR3 protein: CASSLNVAGDGTDTQYF
clone size: many; V gene: TRBV5-1; D gene: NA; CDR3 length: 13; J gene: TRBJ1-1; CDR3 DNA: TGCGCCAGCAGCCTGCAGGGAGATACTGAAGCTTTCTTT; CDR3 protein: CASSLQGDTEAFF
clone size: many; V gene: TRBV20-1; D gene: NA; CDR3 length: 15; J gene: TRBJ2-3; CDR3 DNA: TGCAGTGCTAGAGAACCCAAGCGGAACTCAGATACGCAGTATTTT; CDR3 protein: CSAREPKRNSDTQYF
clone size: many; V gene: TRBV29-1; D gene: NA; CDR3 length: 15; J gene: TRBJ2-4; CDR3 DNA: TGCAGCGTACTAGACCCGACAGGAGCCAAAAACATTCAGTACTTC; CDR3 protein: CSVLDPTGAKNIQYF
clone size: many; V gene: TRBV29-1; D gene: NA; CDR3 length: 13; J gene: TRBJ2-7; CDR3 DNA: TGCAGCGTCGGAAGGGGTGGATCCTACGAGCAGTACTTC; CDR3 protein: CSVGRGGSYEQYF
clone size: many; V gene: TRBV7-9; D gene: NA; CDR3 length: 12; J gene: TRBJ2-7; CDR3 DNA: TGTGCCAGCAGCCTAGACTACGTCGAGCAGTACTTC; CDR3 protein: CASSLDYVEQYF
clone size: NA; V gene: TRBV30; D gene: TRBD1; CDR3 length: 13; J gene: TRBJ2-7; CDR3 DNA: TGTGCCTGGAGGCCCGGGACAGCCTACGAGCAGTACTTC; CDR3 protein: CAWRPGTAYEQYF
clone size: medium-sized; V gene: TRBV20-1; D gene: TRBD2; CDR3 length: 13; J gene: TRBJ2-7; CDR3 DNA: TGCAGTGCTGATAGCGGGAGCTCCTACGAGCAGTACTTC; CDR3 protein: CSADSGSSYEQYF
clone size: few; V gene: TRBV11-2; D gene: NA; CDR3 length: 14; J gene: TRBJ2-7; CDR3 DNA: TGTGCCAGCAGCTTACTCCCTGGGCCCTACGAGCAGTACTTC; CDR3 protein: CASSLLPGPYEQYF
clone size: many; V gene: TRBV7-2; D gene: TRBD2; CDR3 length: 15; J gene: TRBJ2-3; CDR3 DNA: TGTGCCAGCAGCTTCCTAGCGGGAGTTACAGATACGCAGTATTTT; CDR3 protein: CASSFLAGVTDTQYF
clone size: NA; V gene: TRBV7-8; D gene: NA; CDR3 length: 15; J gene: TRBJ1-1; CDR3 DNA: TGTGCCAGCAGCTTATCGGGACGGTTGAACACTGAAGCTTTCTTT; CDR3 protein: CASSLSGRLNTEAFF
clone size: many; V gene: TRBV19; D gene: NA; CDR3 length: 15; J gene: TRBJ2-3; CDR3 DNA: TGTGCCAGTACGTGGCGGACGGCTGATTTGGATACGCAGTATTTT; CDR3 protein: CASTWRTADLDTQYF
clone size: medium-sized; V gene: TRBV18; D gene: NA; CDR3 length: 13; J gene: TRBJ1-1; CDR3 DNA: TGTGCCAGCTCACCCGACAGAGACACTGAAGCTTTCTTT; CDR3 protein: CASSPDRDTEAFF
clone size: many; V gene: TRBV12-3/TRBV12-4; D gene: TRBD2; CDR3 length: 16; J gene: TRBJ2-5; CDR3 DNA: TGTGCCAGCAGTTTGTTCAGCGGGAGTGGACAAGAGACCCAGTACTTC; CDR3 protein: CASSLFSGSGQETQYF
clone size: NA; V gene: TRBV18; D gene: NA; CDR3 length: 18; J gene: TRBJ1-1; CDR3 DNA: TGTGCCAGCTCACCGCTCCAACGGGGGACTTTCATGAACACTGAAGCTTTCTTT; CDR3 protein: CASSPLQRGTFMNTEAFF
clone size: many; V gene: TRBV10-3; D gene: TRBD1; CDR3 length: 14; J gene: TRBJ2-5; CDR3 DNA: TGTGCCATCAGTGAGGCACAGGGGGAAGAGACCCAGTACTTC; CDR3 protein: CAISEAQGEETQYF
clone size: many; V gene: TRBV11-1; D gene: NA; CDR3 length: 17; J gene: TRBJ2-3; CDR3 DNA: TGTGCCAGCAGCTTACCCCTGGAAGGGGTTTCCACAGATACGCAGTATTTT; CDR3 protein: CASSLPLEGVSTDTQYF
clone size: NA; V gene: TRBV29-1; D gene: TRBD2; CDR3 length: 16; J gene: TRBJ2-1; CDR3 DNA: TGCAGCGTTGAAGGGCTAGCGGATCGCTCCTACAATGAGCAGTTCTTC; CDR3 protein: CSVEGLADRSYNEQFF
clone size: medium-sized; V gene: TRBV19; D gene: TRBD2; CDR3 length: 15; J gene: TRBJ2-3; CDR3 DNA: TGTGCCAGTACCCTCGGGGGAGGGGAGTTAGATACGCAGTATTTT; CDR3 protein: CASTLGGGELDTQYF
clone size: many; V gene: TRBV30; D gene: TRBD2; CDR3 length: 16; J gene: TRBJ2-7; CDR3 DNA: TGTGCCTGGAGTGGGCCTGGGCTAGCGGGAGTCCACGAGCAGTACTTC; CDR3 protein: CAWSGPGLAGVHEQYF
clone size: NA; V gene: TRBV12-3/TRBV12-4; D gene: TRBD2; CDR3 length: 11; J gene: TRBJ2-7; CDR3 DNA: TGTGCCTGCAAAGGGGGGGGACTAGAGTACTTC; CDR3 protein: CACKGGGLEYF
clone size: many; V gene: TRBV12-3/TRBV12-4; D gene: NA; CDR3 length: 11; J gene: TRBJ2-1; CDR3 DNA: TGTGCCAGCAGTTTGAGCGTTGAGCAGTTCTTC; CDR3 protein: CASSLSVEQFF